This T cell receptor beta chain came from a study of control samples from healthy donors and cancer patients. The V segment lost 8 bases and the J segment 3 bases; nucleotides outside the gene matches: 4. Looked up from germline, CDR1 is MNHEY and CDR2 is SVGAGI. The CDR3 is 13 amino acids. Sequenced by immunoSEQ multiplex PCR; TCRdb stores in-frame clones only, minus some. Of about 120,000 clones in the sample, approximately 88% were seen once. The chain is built from TRBV6-5 and TRBJ2-1; 7 bases align to TRBD1. This receptor was obtained from a man aged 50 to 60 in good health. Sequenced input: blood. CDR3 coding DNA: TGTGCCAGCCGGGACAGACTCTACAATGAGCAGTTCTTC. It translates to CASRDRLYNEQFF.